This T cell receptor (beta chain) emerged from a study of cytomegalovirus exposure and HLA in healthy donors. Study-wide results and limits: The investigators catalogued 150 to 200 TCR beta chains as cytomegalovirus-associated. Despite most TCR sequences being rare, some public TCRs occurred in many donors.

The donors were part of the approximately 120-subject validation cohort, which stood apart from the roughly 700-subject first cohort. In the case of this clone: Its antigen is undetermined.

Assay used: immunoSEQ multiplex PCR; TCRdb lists only in-frame clones, some missing. The table includes more than 120,000 clones, approximately 86% detected once. CDR3 size: 11 residues. Trimming stripped 6 bases from V and 6 bases from J, with 11 bases between. CDR1 and CDR2 from the germline V gene are SQVTM and ANQGSEA. This clonotype was obtained from a man aged 18-30 years in good health and CMV-seropositive. The rearrangement links TRBV29-1 to TRBJ1-2; D unclear. Sequenced: PBMCs. The CDR3 sequence is CSVEVGDGYTF. The CDR3 bases are TGCAGCGTCGAGGTCGGGGATGGCTACACCTTC.